The 30 T cell receptor beta chains below come from one sample, sequenced in a study of CD8 T cells in Susac syndrome. Random hexamers primed reverse transcription of 0.5 to 1 ug RNA. TCRdb processed the immunoSEQ multiplex PCR reads anew with MiXCR; each CDR3 protein has one entry. The sample has about 130,000 distinct CDR3 sequences; roughly 94% are singletons. Sequences were obtained from CD8+ T cells from PBMCs. The receptors stem from a human donor with Susac syndrome.

This clonotype was counted between two and nine times. The chain carries TRBV11-2 and TRBJ2-7; TRBD2 matches at 7 bases. The germline CDR1 and CDR2 sequences are SGHAT and FQNNGV. This CDR3 is 12 amino acids long. V shed 8 bases, J shed 7 bases, and the junction held 8 bases outside the gene matches. The CDR3 bases are TGTGCCAGCTCGCGGGAGTCATATGAGCAGTACTTC. Protein product: CASSRESYEQYF.

Points on this clonotype: At one end the junction does not follow the germline gene, possibly because of a read error. The gene calls are TRBV18 and TRBJ2-5; D is undetermined. CDR3 size: 16 residues. Germline V gives CDR1 KGHSH, CDR2 LQKENI. The CDR3 region is CASSPPPLELRETQYF. CDR3 in DNA: TGTGCCAGCTCCCCACCCCCGTTGGAACTCCGGGAGACCCAGTACTTC.

The rearrangement links TRBV27 to TRBJ2-2; a weak D match, TRBD1 (6 bases). Germline V gene sequence: CDR1 MNHEY, CDR2 SMNVEV (reference sequence). The CDR3 runs 14 residues. The V end was cut by 7 bases, the J end by 3 bases, with 12 bases between. CDR3 in DNA: TGTGCCAGCACCAACAGGGAAGACACCGGGGAGCTGTTTTTT. As protein: CASTNREDTGELFF.

V is TRBV12-5 and J is TRBJ1-2; D is uncertain. The germline V and J ends were trimmed by 2 bases and 6 bases, with 10 bases remaining between them. The CDR3 contains 13 residues. Germline V gives CDR1 LGHNT, CDR2 FRNRAP. The CDR3 region has the DNA TGTGCTAGTGGTTTGCCCCAGGAAGATGGCTACACCTTC. Its translation: CASGLPQEDGYTF.

The chain carries TRBV5-4 and TRBJ2-1; D gene uncertain. Germline CDR1 and CDR2: SGHNT and YYREEE (reference sequence). V was cut by 4 bases and J by 14 bases, with 19 bases left in between. The CDR3 has 13 residues. The CDR3 protein is CASSPGDGPQKFF. The CDR3 nucleotides are TGTGCCAGCAGCCCCGGTGACGGCCCCCAAAAGTTCTTC.

V is TRBV18 and J is TRBJ2-7; a weak D match, TRBD1 (6 bases). The germline CDR1 and CDR2 sequences are KGHSH and LQKENI. The CDR3 totals 16 residues. V was cut by 2 bases and J by 3 bases, with 17 bases left in between. CDR3 amino acids: CASSPRLPDSFYEQYF. CDR3 DNA: TGTGCCAGCTCACCAAGACTCCCGGACAGTTTCTACGAGCAGTACTTC.

This clonotype came up once. The genes are TRBV19 and TRBJ1-1; TRBD1 is a possible D gene (6 bases). The V end lost 7 bases, the J end lost 2 bases, and 8 bases lay between the germline ends. Germline V gene lookup returns CDR1 LNHDA and CDR2 SQIVND (reference sequence). CDR3 length equals 12 residues. CDR3 sequence: CASTTGNTEAFF. CDR3 nucleotide sequence: TGTGCCAGTACGACAGGCAACACTGAAGCTTTCTTT.

The chain carries TRBV28 and TRBJ2-7, with 8 nucleotides matching TRBD1. Germline CDR1 MDHEN, CDR2 SYDVKM. V was pared by 5 bases and J by 3 bases, with 9 bases of the junction left unmatched. The CDR3 extends over 15 amino acids. This chain's CDR3 is CASSITGGGGYEQYF. In DNA form, the CDR3 reads TGTGCCAGCAGTATAACAGGGGGAGGAGGCTACGAGCAGTACTTC.

Written as DNA, the CDR3 is TGTGCCAGCAGTCAACCCTGGGAAGGAGATACGCAGTATTTT. Its translation is CASSQPWEGDTQYF. This chain connects TRBV12-3 or TRBV12-4 to TRBJ2-3; D is uncertain. The CDR3 totals 14 residues. Trimming shortened V by 5 bases and J by 5 bases, and 14 bases separated the two germline ends.

The J gene is TRBJ2-7, the V gene TRBV18, with D possibly being TRBD1 (6 bases). Germline assignment: CDR1 KGHSH and CDR2 LQKENI. The ends were cut back, 3 bases at V and 1 base at J, with 10 bases in the middle. This CDR3 comprises 14 residues. CDR3 in DNA: TGTGCCAGCTCACCCTGGGACAATTCCTACGAGCAGTACTTC. It translates to CASSPWDNSYEQYF.

The chain joins TRBV15 to TRBJ1-2; TRBD1 aligns across 9 bases. The length of the CDR3 is 14 residues. V lost 5 bases, J lost 10 bases, and 11 bases stayed unmatched. Germline assignment: CDR1 LNHNV and CDR2 YYDKDF (reference sequence). The CDR3 DNA is TGTGCCACCAGCGGGGACGGGACAGGGCCTGTCTACACCTTC. This translates into CATSGDGTGPVYTF. The variable domain in full, with the rest retrieved from reference TRBV15 and TRBJ1-2, is DAMVIQNPRYQVTQFGKPVTLSCSQTLNHNVMYWYQQKSSQAPKLLFHYYDKDFNNEADTPDNFQSRRPNTSFCFLDIRSPGLGDTAMYLCATSGDGTGPVYTFGSGTRLTVV.

CDR3 region: CASSPPVEGRRSYEQYF. DNA for the CDR3: TGTGCCAGCTCACCACCAGTTGAGGGAAGGAGGTCCTACGAGCAGTACTTC. This chain connects TRBV18 to TRBJ2-7; maybe TRBD2 (5 bases). CDR3 length: 17 amino acids. V lost 0 bases and J lost 1, with 16 bases in between. Per the germline V gene, CDR1 is KGHSH and CDR2 is LQKENI.

The V call is TRBV30, the J call TRBJ2-2; 7 bases agree with TRBD2. The germline CDR1 and CDR2 sequences are GTSNPN and SVGIG (reference sequence). V was pared by 8 bases and J by 0 bases, with 9 bases of the junction left unmatched. The CDR3 is 15 residues long. This CDR3 is CATGGGDANTGELFF. The CDR3 coding sequence is TGTGCCACGGGGGGAGGGGACGCGAACACCGGGGAGCTGTTTTTT.

J is TRBJ2-3 and V is TRBV25-1; D call uncertain. V was shortened by 3 bases and J by 4 bases, with 17 bases between the two germline ends. CDR3 length: 16 amino acids. CDR1 is MGHDK, CDR2 SYGVNS, per germline. The chain's CDR3 is CASSDDSFVAADTQYF. CDR3 DNA sequence: TGTGCCAGCAGTGACGACTCTTTTGTGGCCGCAGATACGCAGTATTTT. The whole variable domain, remainder taken from reference TRBV25-1 and TRBJ2-3, is EADIYQTPRYLVIGTGKKITLECSQTMGHDKMYWYQQDPGMELHLIHYSYGVNSTEKGDLSSESTVSRIRTEHFPLTLESARPSHTSQYLCASSDDSFVAADTQYFGPGTRLTVL.

V and J are TRBV20-1 and TRBJ2-1; unclear D gene. The CDR3 sequence is 15 residues long. Trimming removed 6 bases at V and 0 bases at J, with 15 bases between. In germline, CDR1 is DFQATT, CDR2 SNEGSKA (reference sequence). CDR3 sequence: CSAPTDLSSYNEQFF. CDR3 in DNA: TGCAGTGCGCCGACGGACCTCAGCTCCTACAATGAGCAGTTCTTC.

This CDR3 is CASSWRTGGRETGELFF. DNA for the CDR3: TGTGCCAGCAGCTGGAGGACAGGGGGAAGAGAGACCGGGGAGCTGTTTTTT. The chain is built from TRBV11-2 and TRBJ2-2; TRBD1 agrees at 10 bases. CDR3 length equals 17 residues. The germline V gene encodes CDR1 SGHAT and CDR2 FQNNGV. V lost 4 bases, J lost 5 bases, and 10 bases stayed unmatched.

The V gene is TRBV29-1, the J gene TRBJ2-7; a possible D gene is TRBD2 (6 bases). V was clipped by 7 bases and J by 7 bases, with 29 bases between them. The CDR3 runs to 16 residues. Germline V gene data show CDR1 as SQVTM and CDR2 as ANQGSEA. The CDR3 loop reads CSAVGLLTEEEIEQYF. The CDR3 nucleotides are TGCAGCGCCGTCGGACTATTGACAGAGGAAGAGATAGAGCAGTACTTC.

The rearrangement uses TRBV20-1 and TRBJ2-1, with D perhaps TRBD2 (6 bases). The V gene's germline CDR1 is DFQATT and CDR2 SNEGSKA (reference sequence). V was shortened by 6 bases and J by 0 bases, with 24 bases between the two germline ends. The CDR3 sequence is 18 residues long. CDR3 sequence reads: CSAEPRDSQHVSYNEQFF. Written as DNA, the CDR3 is TGCAGTGCCGAGCCCCGGGACTCCCAGCATGTCTCCTACAATGAGCAGTTCTTC.

The chain joins TRBV7-6 to TRBJ2-7; 7 bases agree with TRBD1. The V gene end was trimmed by 5 bases and the J gene end by 6 bases; junction bases not matched to a gene: 10. CDR1 SGHVS and CDR2 FNYEAQ come from the germline V gene. The length of the CDR3 is 14 residues. CDR3 DNA sequence: TGTGCCAGCAGCGTGGGACAGCCCCCTGGCGAGCAGTACTTC. This encodes CASSVGQPPGEQYF.

The chain has TRBV7-6 and TRBJ2-5; 8 positions match TRBD1. V shed 3 bases, J shed 2 bases, and the junction held 2 bases outside the gene matches. This CDR3 is 14 amino acids long. Germline values: CDR1 SGHVS, CDR2 FNYEAQ. CDR3 sequence (DNA): TGTGCCAGCAGCTTGGGACAGGTTCAAGAGACCCAGTACTTC. It is translated as CASSLGQVQETQYF.

The V gene is TRBV27, the J gene TRBJ2-1; D is uncertain. The germline V gene has CDR1 MNHEY and CDR2 SMNVEV (reference sequence). Between the trimmed V and J ends, which lost 5 bases and 12 bases, there was a span of 17 bases. The CDR3 extends over 13 amino acids. The CDR3 DNA sequence: TGTGCCAGCAGTCCCCCTTCGACAAGTTCGCAGTTCTTC. Its translation is CASSPPSTSSQFF.

The chain uses TRBV7-6 and TRBJ1-1; 10 bases fit TRBD1. Germline lookup yields CDR1 SGHVS and CDR2 FNYEAQ. This CDR3 contains 15 residues. With V trimmed by 4 bases and J by 6 bases, 8 bases remained unmatched. The CDR3 sequence is CASSSGQGIGPEAFF. DNA of the CDR3: TGTGCCAGCAGCTCGGGACAGGGGATCGGTCCTGAAGCTTTCTTT.

This clonotype was counted between two and nine times. The genes are TRBV9 and TRBJ2-1; TRBD2 aligns across 7 bases. Germline V gene lookup returns CDR1 SGDLS and CDR2 YYNGEE. Germline trimming cut 3 bases from V and 6 bases from J; bases unmatched to any gene: 3. The length of the CDR3 is 13 residues. CDR3 nucleotide sequence: TGTGCCAGCAGCGGGGGGAGGGCCAATGAGCAGTTCTTC. Residues: CASSGGRANEQFF.

The chain joins TRBV30 to TRBJ2-2; D ambiguous. The CDR3 runs to 12 residues. Trimming pared 5 bases from V and 5 bases from J, leaving 9 bases between. The germline V gene encodes CDR1 GTSNPN and CDR2 SVGIG (reference sequence). DNA of the CDR3: TGTGCCTGGGGCGACACGACCGGGGAGCTGTTTTTT. Residues: CAWGDTTGELFF.

The J gene is TRBJ2-1, the V gene TRBV28, with TRBD1 identical over 8 bases. V shed 7 bases, J shed 7 bases, and the junction held 6 bases outside the gene matches. CDR1 is MDHEN, CDR2 SYDVKM, per germline. The CDR3 covers 13 residues. This chain's CDR3 is CASNWGDRNEQFF. The CDR3 nucleotides read TGTGCCAGCAATTGGGGGGACAGGAATGAGCAGTTCTTC.

The gene calls are TRBV12-3 or TRBV12-4 and TRBJ2-7, with 7 bases lining up with TRBD2. The CDR3 is made up of 14 amino acids. V was pared by 1 base and J by 3 bases, with 3 bases of the junction left unmatched. The CDR3 DNA reads TGTGCCAGCAGTTTAGGCGGGAGAGGCTACGAGCAGTACTTC. Translated: CASSLGGRGYEQYF.

The V gene is TRBV20-1, the J gene TRBJ2-6; TRBD1 aligns across 7 bases. The CDR3 runs 16 residues. CDR1 DFQATT and CDR2 SNEGSKA come from the germline V gene (reference sequence). The ends lost 2 bases at V and 3 bases at J; junction bases unmatched: 7. The CDR3 protein is CSARYRGTFGANVLTF. In DNA form, the CDR3 reads TGCAGTGCTAGATACAGGGGAACTTTTGGGGCCAACGTCCTGACTTTC.

This chain connects TRBV4-1 to TRBJ1-5; D unclear. Germline V gene lookup returns CDR1 MGHRA and CDR2 YSYEKL. V was trimmed by 1 base and J by 6 bases, leaving 7 bases between them. The CDR3 runs 13 residues. The CDR3 coding sequence is TGCGCCAGCAGCCAAGTTTTAGGTCAGCCCCAGCATTTT. This translates into CASSQVLGQPQHF.

This clonotype was observed once. This chain joins TRBV18 and TRBJ2-3; D is perhaps TRBD2 (6 bases). V gave up 5 bases and J gave up 0 bases, with 24 bases separating them. Looked up from germline, CDR1 is KGHSH and CDR2 is LQKENI. The CDR3 loop spans 19 amino acids. This chain's CDR3 is CASSTPGGASRKSTDTQYF. The CDR3 nucleotides read TGTGCCAGCTCAACGCCAGGCGGGGCTAGCCGAAAAAGCACAGATACGCAGTATTTT.

The chain employs TRBV10-3 and TRBJ2-7; 10 bases are shared with TRBD1. The junction had 8 bases not matched to a gene; V was cut back by 6 bases and J by 6 bases. The CDR3 loop spans 14 amino acids. From germline, CDR1 is ENHRY and CDR2 SYGVKD. The DNA of the CDR3 is TGTGCCATCAGATCCGGGACAGGGGAGAGCGAGCAGTACTTC. The encoded protein is CAIRSGTGESEQYF.